This T cell receptor beta chain was observed in a study of a mutant IDH1 vaccine in newly diagnosed glioma. Study background: The earlier regimen, radiotherapy, temozolomide, or both, was most often both.

Using immunoSEQ multiplex PCR, the repertoire was profiled, and TCRdb retains in-frame clones only, with some absent. The sample yields around 24,000 clones, about 80% seen once. Time point reported: week 11, during vaccination. A 20-mer mutant IDH1 peptide at 300 ug was injected subcutaneously with topical imiquimod. Trimming removed 4 bases at V and 5 bases at J, with 17 bases between. This CDR3 region has 15 residues. The V gene's germline CDR1 is MGHRA and CDR2 YSYEKL. This clone came up a few times. Its antigen remains unidentified. The V call is TRBV4-1, the J call TRBJ2-5; D is ambiguous. This clonotype was obtained from a man aged 40-55 years with glioma. The sample was PBMCs, taken from a glioma patient whose treatment included an IDH1 peptide vaccine. The chain's CDR3 is CASSLRIQMGETQYF. The DNA of the CDR3 is TGCGCCAGCAGCCTGAGGATACAAATGGGGGAGACCCAGTACTTC.